This TCR beta chain was sequenced during a study of cytomegalovirus exposure and HLA in healthy donors. To note about this clone: As yet, its antigen is unknown.

PCR was performed using 60 Vbeta and 13 Jbeta primers. The data were produced by immunoSEQ multiplex PCR, yet TCRdb's version contains in-frame clones alone and is incomplete. The data contain 90,000 to 120,000 clones, 70% to 85% of them seen just once; the ten biggest clones take up 4.2%. Study observations and caveats: A link between a missense DCLRE1C variant and TCR beta V- and J-gene trimming emerged from a later analysis. A few V segments could not be told apart, such as TRBV6-2 and TRBV6-3, and were left out. Clonal expansion was found to be greater in HLA-associated TCR beta chains than in equally common others in a later analysis.

Germline V gene data show CDR1 as MGHDK and CDR2 as SYGVNS. V was shortened by 7 bases and J by 6 bases, with 19 bases between the two germline ends. This CDR3 spans 14 amino acids. The TCR comes from a male donor in good health and CMV-seronegative. The sample was PBMCs. The rearrangement joins TRBV25-1 to TRBJ2-7, with D possibly matching TRBD1 (5 bases). This CDR3 is CASTQTRRGSEQYF. As DNA, the CDR3 is TGTGCCAGCACCCAAACGAGAAGGGGCTCCGAGCAGTACTTC.